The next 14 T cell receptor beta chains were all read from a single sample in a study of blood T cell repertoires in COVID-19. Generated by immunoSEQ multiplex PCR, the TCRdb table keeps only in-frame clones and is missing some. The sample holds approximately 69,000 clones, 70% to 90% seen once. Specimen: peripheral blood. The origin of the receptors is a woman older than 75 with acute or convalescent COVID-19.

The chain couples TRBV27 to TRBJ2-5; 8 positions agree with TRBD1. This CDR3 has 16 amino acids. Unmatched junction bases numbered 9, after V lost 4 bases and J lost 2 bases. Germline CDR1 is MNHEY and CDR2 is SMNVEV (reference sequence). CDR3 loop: CASSSGLTGGQETQYF. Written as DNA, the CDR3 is TGTGCCAGCAGTTCCGGACTTACAGGGGGGCAAGAGACCCAGTACTTC.

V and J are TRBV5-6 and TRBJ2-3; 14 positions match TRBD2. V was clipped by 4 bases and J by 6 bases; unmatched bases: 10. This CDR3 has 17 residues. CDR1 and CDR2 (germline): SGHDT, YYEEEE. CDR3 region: CASSPGTSGSREDTQYF. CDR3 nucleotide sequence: TGTGCCAGCAGCCCGGGGACTAGCGGGAGTAGGGAGGATACGCAGTATTTT.

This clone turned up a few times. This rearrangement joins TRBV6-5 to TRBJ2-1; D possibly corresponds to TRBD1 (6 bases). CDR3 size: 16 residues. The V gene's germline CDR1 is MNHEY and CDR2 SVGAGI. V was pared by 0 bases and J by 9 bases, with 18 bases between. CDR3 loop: CASSYSGAGRRGEQFF. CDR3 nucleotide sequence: TGTGCCAGCAGTTACTCGGGGGCAGGGAGAAGGGGTGAGCAGTTCTTC.

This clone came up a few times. Here the CDR3 DNA reads TGTGCCAGCAGTTCCGCGCGGGATGTCTGGGGTTGGTCACCCCTCCACTTT. Its translation is CASSSARDVWGWSPLHF. The rearrangement uses TRBV27 and TRBJ1-6, with D unclear. From germline, CDR1 is MNHEY and CDR2 SMNVEV (reference sequence). V lost 4 bases to trimming and J lost 10 bases, with 23 bases between them. The CDR3 runs to 17 residues.

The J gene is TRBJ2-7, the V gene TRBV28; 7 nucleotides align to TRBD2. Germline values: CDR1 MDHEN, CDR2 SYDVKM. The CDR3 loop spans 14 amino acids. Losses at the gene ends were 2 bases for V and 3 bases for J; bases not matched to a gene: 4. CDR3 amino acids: CASSLGGDLYEQYF. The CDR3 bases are TGTGCCAGCAGTTTAGGGGGGGACCTCTACGAGCAGTACTTC.

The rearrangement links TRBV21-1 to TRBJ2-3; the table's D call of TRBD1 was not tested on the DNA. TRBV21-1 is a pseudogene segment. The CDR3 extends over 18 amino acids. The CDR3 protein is CASSTRDSTGGGTDTQYF. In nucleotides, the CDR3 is TGTGCCAGCAGCACCCGTGACTCTACAGGGGGCGGCACAGATACGCAGTATTTT.

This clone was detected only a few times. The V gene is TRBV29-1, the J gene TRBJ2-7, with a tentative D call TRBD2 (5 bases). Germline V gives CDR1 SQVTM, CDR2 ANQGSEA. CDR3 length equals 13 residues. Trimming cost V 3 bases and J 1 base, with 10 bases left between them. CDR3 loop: CSVDARGSYEQYF. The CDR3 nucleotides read TGCAGCGTTGATGCCCGGGGATCCTACGAGCAGTACTTC.

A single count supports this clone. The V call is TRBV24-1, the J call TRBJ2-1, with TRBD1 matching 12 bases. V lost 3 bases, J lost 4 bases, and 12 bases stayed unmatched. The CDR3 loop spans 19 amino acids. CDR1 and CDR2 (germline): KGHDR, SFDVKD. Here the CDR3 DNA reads TGTGCCACCAGTGATCGCACGGGGACAGGGGGCCGAAGTTACAATGAGCAGTTCTTC. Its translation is CATSDRTGTGGRSYNEQFF.

The CDR3: CASSAGQLNTEAFF. The CDR3 region has the DNA TGTGCCAGCAGCGCGGGACAGCTGAACACTGAAGCTTTCTTT. The J gene is TRBJ1-1, the V gene TRBV3-1 (or the pseudogene TRBV3-2); 7 nucleotides line up with TRBD1. V shed 5 bases and J 0 bases; nucleotides not matched to a gene: 3. CDR1 is LGHDT, CDR2 YNNKEL, per germline (reference sequence). The CDR3 is 14 residues long.

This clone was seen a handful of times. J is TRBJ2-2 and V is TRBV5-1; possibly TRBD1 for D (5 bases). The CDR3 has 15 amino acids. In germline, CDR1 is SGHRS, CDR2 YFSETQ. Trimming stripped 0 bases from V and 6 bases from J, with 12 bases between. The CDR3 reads CASSLAQGPAGELFF. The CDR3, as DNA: TGCGCCAGCAGCTTGGCCCAGGGTCCCGCCGGGGAGCTGTTTTTT.

The CDR3 spells CAISESWQSTDTQYF. CDR3 nucleotides: TGTGCCATCAGTGAGTCATGGCAGAGCACAGATACGCAGTATTTT. V gene TRBV10-3 combines with J gene TRBJ2-3; D ambiguous. Germline V gene data show CDR1 as ENHRY and CDR2 as SYGVKD. This CDR3 region has 15 residues. The V end lost 0 bases, the J end lost 0 bases, and 7 bases lay between the germline ends.

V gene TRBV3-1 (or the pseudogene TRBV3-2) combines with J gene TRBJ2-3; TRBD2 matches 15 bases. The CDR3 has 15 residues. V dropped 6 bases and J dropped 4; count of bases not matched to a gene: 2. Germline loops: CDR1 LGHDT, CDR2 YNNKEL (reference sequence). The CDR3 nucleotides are TGTGCCAGCAGGCGGACTAGCGGGAGGGCAGATACGCAGTATTTT. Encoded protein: CASRRTSGRADTQYF.

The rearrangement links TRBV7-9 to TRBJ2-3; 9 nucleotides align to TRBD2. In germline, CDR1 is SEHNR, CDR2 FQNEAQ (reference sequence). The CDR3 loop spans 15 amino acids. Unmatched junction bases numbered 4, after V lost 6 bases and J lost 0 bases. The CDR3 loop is CASRPSGTSTDTQYF. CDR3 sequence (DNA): TGTGCCAGCAGGCCTAGCGGGACTAGCACAGATACGCAGTATTTT.

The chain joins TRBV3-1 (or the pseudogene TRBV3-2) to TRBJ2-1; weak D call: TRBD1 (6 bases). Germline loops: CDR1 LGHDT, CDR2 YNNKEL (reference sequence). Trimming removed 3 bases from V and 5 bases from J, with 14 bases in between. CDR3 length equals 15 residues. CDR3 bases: TGTGCCAGCAGCCATGCCTCCGGGACACACAATGAGCAGTTCTTC. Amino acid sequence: CASSHASGTHNEQFF.